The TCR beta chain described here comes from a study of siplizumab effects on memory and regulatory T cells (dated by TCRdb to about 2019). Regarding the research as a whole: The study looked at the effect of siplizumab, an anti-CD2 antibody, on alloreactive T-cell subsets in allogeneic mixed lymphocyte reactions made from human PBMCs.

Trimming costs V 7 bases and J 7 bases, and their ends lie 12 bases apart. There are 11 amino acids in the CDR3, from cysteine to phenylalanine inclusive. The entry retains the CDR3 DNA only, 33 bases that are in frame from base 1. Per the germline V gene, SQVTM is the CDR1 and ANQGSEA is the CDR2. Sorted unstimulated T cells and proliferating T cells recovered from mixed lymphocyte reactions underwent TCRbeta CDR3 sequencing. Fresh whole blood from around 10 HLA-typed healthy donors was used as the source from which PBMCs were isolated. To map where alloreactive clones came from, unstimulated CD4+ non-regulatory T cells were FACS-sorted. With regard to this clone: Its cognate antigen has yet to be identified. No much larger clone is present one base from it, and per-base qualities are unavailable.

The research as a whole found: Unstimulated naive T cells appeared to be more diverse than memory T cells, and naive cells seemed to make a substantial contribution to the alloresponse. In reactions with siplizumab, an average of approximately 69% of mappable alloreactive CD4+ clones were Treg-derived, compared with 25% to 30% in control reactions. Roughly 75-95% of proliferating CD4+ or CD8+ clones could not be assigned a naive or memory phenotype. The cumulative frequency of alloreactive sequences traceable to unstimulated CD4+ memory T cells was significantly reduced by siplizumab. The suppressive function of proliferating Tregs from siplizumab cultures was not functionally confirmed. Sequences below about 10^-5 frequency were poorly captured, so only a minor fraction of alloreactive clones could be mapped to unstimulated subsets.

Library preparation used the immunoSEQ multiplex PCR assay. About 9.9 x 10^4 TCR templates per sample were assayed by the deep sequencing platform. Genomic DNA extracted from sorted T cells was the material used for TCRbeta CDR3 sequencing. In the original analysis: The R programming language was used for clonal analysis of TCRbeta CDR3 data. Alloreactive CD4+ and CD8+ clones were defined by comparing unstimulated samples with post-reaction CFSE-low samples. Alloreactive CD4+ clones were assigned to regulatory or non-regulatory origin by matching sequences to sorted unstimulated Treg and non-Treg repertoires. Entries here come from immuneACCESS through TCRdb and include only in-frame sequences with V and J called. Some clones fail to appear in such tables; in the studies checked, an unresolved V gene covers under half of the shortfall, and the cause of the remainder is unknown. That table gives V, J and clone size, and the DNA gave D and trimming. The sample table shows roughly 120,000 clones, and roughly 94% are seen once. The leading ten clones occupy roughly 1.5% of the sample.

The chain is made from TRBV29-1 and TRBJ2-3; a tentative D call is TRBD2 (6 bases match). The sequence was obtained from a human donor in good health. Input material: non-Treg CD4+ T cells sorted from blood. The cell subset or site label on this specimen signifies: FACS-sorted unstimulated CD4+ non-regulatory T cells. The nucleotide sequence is TGCAGCGCCCTAGCGCCATATACGCAGTATTTT. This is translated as CSALAPYTQYF.